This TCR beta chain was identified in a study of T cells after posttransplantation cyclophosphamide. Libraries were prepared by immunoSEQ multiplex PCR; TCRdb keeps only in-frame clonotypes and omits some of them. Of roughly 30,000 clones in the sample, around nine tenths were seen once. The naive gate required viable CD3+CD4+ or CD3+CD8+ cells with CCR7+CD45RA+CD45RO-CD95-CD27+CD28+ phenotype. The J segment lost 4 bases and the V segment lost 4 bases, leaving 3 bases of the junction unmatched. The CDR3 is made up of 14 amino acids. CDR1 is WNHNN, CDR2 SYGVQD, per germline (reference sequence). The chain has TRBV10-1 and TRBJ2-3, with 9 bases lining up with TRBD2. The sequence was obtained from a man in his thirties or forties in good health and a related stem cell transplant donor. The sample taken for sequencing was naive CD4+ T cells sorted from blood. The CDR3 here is CASSVAGDPDTQYF. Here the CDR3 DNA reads TGCGCCAGCAGTGTAGCGGGGGACCCAGATACGCAGTATTTT.